The present entry profiles one T cell receptor (beta chain) with its context. This receptor's antigen is unknown. One base away there is no much larger clone; base qualities are not given. The treatment or condition tag for this specimen amounts to: roughly 19 received Ad26.COV2.S at low or high dose, single or two shots; several received placebo; per-sample allocation not given. Repertoires of vaccine and placebo recipients were sequenced from samples collected on day 63 after the first injection. Cohort 1b enrolled fewer than 30 adults aged 18-55 years at a single site in Boston, USA, between 29 July and 7 August 2020. As a vaccine, Ad26.COV2.S was a replication-incompetent adenovirus type 26 vector that expressed a prefusion-stabilized SARS-CoV-2 spike protein derived from the original Wuhan strain. The CDR3 sequence holds 14 residues, the cysteine and phenylalanine included. Only CDR3 DNA is held: 42 bases, read in frame from base 1. V lost 0 bases and J lost 6 bases, and the count of bases not matched to a germline gene is 1. Taken from the germline V gene, the CDR1 and CDR2 loops are MGHRA and YSYEKL.

This sample is part of a study of Ad26.COV2.S vaccination and SARS-CoV-2 variants (dated by TCRdb to the early 2020s). With respect to the entire study: Donors in the vaccine arm were drawn from COV1001, a phase I-IIa trial of Ad26.COV2.S in healthy adults that was multicentre, randomized, double-blind and placebo-controlled. Ad26.COV2.S was administered intramuscularly at a dose of 5x10^10 or 1x10^11 viral particles, either as one shot or as two shots given 56 days apart. TCRbeta repertoire sequencing was used to assess the specificity and breadth of SARS-CoV-2-reactive T cell receptors after Ad26.COV2.S vaccination. The TCR-sequenced set comprised about 32 samples: around 20 Ad26.COV2.S vaccine recipients, 5 placebo recipients and 8 SARS-CoV-2 convalescent individuals. Trial participants were randomized into five groups of five: low-dose or high-dose Ad26.COV2.S given once or twice, or placebo on both occasions. Throughout the experiments and outcome assessment, investigators stayed blinded to trial group allocation. Points the paper makes about the study in general: Ad26.COV2.S recipients had higher spike-specific TCR breadth than placebo recipients (P = 0.0014). After vaccination, spike-specific CD8+ and CD4+ T cell responses were reported to show substantial breadth. The authors noted that the TCR breadth and depth analyses may have underestimated total T cell responses. Non-spike TCR breadth was comparable between vaccine and placebo recipients, consistent with the vaccine containing only spike. The study was not powered to compare responses between vaccine doses or regimens.

TCRbeta CDR3 regions were sequenced with the immunoSEQ Assay. After extraction, genomic DNA underwent amplification by bias-controlled multiplex PCR, followed by high-throughput sequencing. Under the source paper's analysis protocol: To quantify the absolute abundance of every unique TCRbeta CDR3 region, sequences were collapsed and filtered. T cell fraction was estimated by normalizing TCRbeta template counts to usable DNA, with usable DNA measured through amplification of reference genes found in all nucleated cells. Repertoire TCRs were annotated as SARS-CoV-2-specific by exact matching of V gene, CDR3 amino acid sequence and J gene to a known reactive TCR set. MIRA supplied the reference SARS-CoV-2 TCR set, which was filtered for enrichment in COVID-19-positive ImmuneCODE repertoires so that public or cross-reactive TCRs were removed. Using the MIRA antigens, annotated TCRs were further analysed by specific ORF or by position within an ORF. Breadth was defined as annotated unique rearrangements over total unique productive rearrangements; depth was the summed frequency of those rearrangements. TCR breadth was compared between groups using two-sided Wilcoxon rank-sum tests. TCRdb provides this immuneACCESS table in a form limited to in-frame rearrangements. Some clones are lacking; in checked studies, under half of them reflect an unresolved V gene, and why the rest are absent is not known. V and J calls and clone size are those listed in that table; D and trimming were worked out from the DNA. The sample table holds about 350,000 clones, of which 86% were seen once. 9.5% to 12% of the sample is in the top ten clones.

This TCR was sampled from a person aged 18 to 65 who received the Ad26.COV2.S COVID-19 vaccine or a placebo. The sample here was peripheral blood, taken in a trial of Ad26.COV2.S vaccine versus placebo. The chain links TRBV4-1 with TRBJ2-3; 9 bases in the junction line up with TRBD2. The sequence in DNA is TGCGCCAGCAGCCAAGACGCGGGGGGGGATACGCAGTATTTT. Translated, it reads CASSQDAGGDTQYF.